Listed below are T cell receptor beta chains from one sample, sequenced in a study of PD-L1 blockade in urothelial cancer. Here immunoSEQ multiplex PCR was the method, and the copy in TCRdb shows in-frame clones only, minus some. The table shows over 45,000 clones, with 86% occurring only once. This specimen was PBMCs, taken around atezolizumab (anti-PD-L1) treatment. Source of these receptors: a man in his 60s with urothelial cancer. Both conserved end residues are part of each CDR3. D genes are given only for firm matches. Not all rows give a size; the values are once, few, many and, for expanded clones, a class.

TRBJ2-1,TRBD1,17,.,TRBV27,TGTGCCAGCAGTTTTACAGTCATTGGGGGACAGGGATACGAGCAGTTCTTC,CASSFTVIGGQGYEQFF
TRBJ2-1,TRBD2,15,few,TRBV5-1,TGCGCCAGCAGCTCCGGACTAGCGGGAGTTTATGAGCAGTTCTTC,CASSSGLAGVYEQFF
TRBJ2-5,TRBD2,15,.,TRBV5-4,TGTGCCAGCAGCGCTCACGGGGGGGGGACGGAGACCCAGTACTTC,CASSAHGGGTETQYF
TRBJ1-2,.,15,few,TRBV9,TGTGCCAGCAGCGCGACCCCCGGGACACACTATGGCTACACCTTC,CASSATPGTHYGYTF
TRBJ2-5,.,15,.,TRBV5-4,TGTGCCAGCAGGGATCAGGGGATGGGGCCAGAGACCCAGTACTTC,CASRDQGMGPETQYF
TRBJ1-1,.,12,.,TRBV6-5,TGTGCCAGCAGTTGGAGACCAGGGGAAGCTTTCTTT,CASSWRPGEAFF
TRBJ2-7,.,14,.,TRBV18,TGTGCCAGCTCACCAACCGGGGACATCCTAAGTCAGTACTTC,CASSPTGDILSQYF
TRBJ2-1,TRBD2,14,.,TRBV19,TGTGCCAGTAGTATGGGGGAGGGGTACAATGAGCAGTTCTTC,CASSMGEGYNEQFF
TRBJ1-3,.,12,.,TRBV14,TGTGCCACCCGCAGGGTCGGAAACACCATATATTTT,CATRRVGNTIYF
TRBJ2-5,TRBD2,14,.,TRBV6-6,TGTGCCAGCAGTTACGGGCTAGCGGGAGAGACCCAGTACTTC,CASSYGLAGETQYF
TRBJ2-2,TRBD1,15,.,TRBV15,TGTGCCACCAGCAGAGGAAACAGGGGAGCCGGGGAGCTGTTTTTT,CATSRGNRGAGELFF
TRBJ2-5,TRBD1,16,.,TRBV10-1,TGCGCCAGCAGTGACACCGGGACAGGGAGAGGAGAGACCCAGTACTTC,CASSDTGTGRGETQYF
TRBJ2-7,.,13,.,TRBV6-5,TGTGCCAGCAGTTCTTGGCCCAGCTACGAGCAGTACTTC,CASSSWPSYEQYF
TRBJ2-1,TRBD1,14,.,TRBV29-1,TGCAGCGTAGGGACAGGGAGTTCCTACAATGAGCAGTTCTTC,CSVGTGSSYNEQFF
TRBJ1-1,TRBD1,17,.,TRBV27,TGTGCCAGCAGTCGACATACTCTCAGACAGGGTGAGGCTGAAGCTTTCTTT,CASSRHTLRQGEAEAFF
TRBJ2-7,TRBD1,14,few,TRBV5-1,TGCGCCAGCAGCGAGACAGGGGGAACGTACGAGCAGTACTTC,CASSETGGTYEQYF
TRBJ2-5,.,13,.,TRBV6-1,TGTGCCAGCAGTGAAAACCCACTCAGGGCCCAGTACTTC,CASSENPLRAQYF
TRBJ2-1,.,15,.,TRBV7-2,TGTGCCAGCAGCTTATCACGGGCCTCTTCGGCGGGGCAGTTCTTC,CASSLSRASSAGQFF
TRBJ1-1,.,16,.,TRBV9,TGTGCCAGCAGCGTAGAAGGGAGCGCCCAGAACACTGAAGCTTTCTTT,CASSVEGSAQNTEAFF
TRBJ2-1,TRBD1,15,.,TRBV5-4,TGTGCCAGCAGCAGGGGGACAGGGGGTTACAATGAGCAGTTCTTC,CASSRGTGGYNEQFF
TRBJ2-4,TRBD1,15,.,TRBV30,TGTGCCTGGAGTGTACAAGGGACAGGGGGCAACATTCAGTACTTC,CAWSVQGTGGNIQYF
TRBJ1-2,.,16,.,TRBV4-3,TGCGCCAGCAGCCAAGATCTGACAGCCTATAACTATGGCTACACCTTC,CASSQDLTAYNYGYTF
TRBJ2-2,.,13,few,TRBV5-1,TGCGCCAGCAGCTTACAGGGTACCGGGGAGCTGTTTTTT,CASSLQGTGELFF
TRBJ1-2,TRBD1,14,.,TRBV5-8,TGTGCCAGCAGCAGAGACAGGGGGAGAGGGGGCTACACCTTC,CASSRDRGRGGYTF
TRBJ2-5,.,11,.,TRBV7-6,TGTGCCAGCAGCGTCGGAGAGACCCAGTACTTC,CASSVGETQYF
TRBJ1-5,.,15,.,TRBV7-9,TGTGCCAGCAGCTCAGGGACTCTGGGGAGTCAGCCCCAGCATTTT,CASSSGTLGSQPQHF
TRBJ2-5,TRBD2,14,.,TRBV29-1,TGCAGCGTTGAGTCTAGCGGGAGGGGCGAGACCCAGTACTTC,CSVESSGRGETQYF
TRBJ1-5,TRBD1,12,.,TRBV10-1,TGCGCCACCGGACAGGCGGATCAGCCCCAGCATTTT,CATGQADQPQHF
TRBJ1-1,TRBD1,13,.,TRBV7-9,TGTGCCAGCAGCTGGGACAGGTTTTCTGAAGCTTTCTTT,CASSWDRFSEAFF
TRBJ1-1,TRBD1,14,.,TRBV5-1,TGCGCCAGCAGCCCGCGACAGGGGGATCCGGAAGCTTTCTTT,CASSPRQGDPEAFF
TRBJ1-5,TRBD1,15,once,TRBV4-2,TGTGCCAGCAGCCAATCCGGACAGGGGAATCAGCCCCAGCATTTT,CASSQSGQGNQPQHF
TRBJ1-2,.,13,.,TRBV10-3,TGTGCCATCACATCCGGGACTAACTATGGCTACACCTTC,CAITSGTNYGYTF
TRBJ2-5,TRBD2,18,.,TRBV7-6,TGTGCCAGCAGCTTAGAGGCTAGCGGGGGGGTTATAGGCGAGACCCAGTACTTC,CASSLEASGGVIGETQYF
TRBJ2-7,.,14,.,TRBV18,TGTGCCAGCTCACCCGGCCAGGACTCCTACGAGCAGTACTTC,CASSPGQDSYEQYF
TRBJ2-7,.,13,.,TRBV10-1,TGCGCCAGCAGTGAGTCGTGGGCGGGAGAGCAGTACTTC,CASSESWAGEQYF
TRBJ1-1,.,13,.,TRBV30,TGTGCCTGGAGTGTACACGTGAACACTGAAGCTTTCTTT,CAWSVHVNTEAFF